The 2 T cell receptor beta chains reported below all come from one sample, sequenced in a study of T cells after posttransplantation cyclophosphamide. TCRdb's copy holds only in-frame clones and misses some; the assay was immunoSEQ multiplex PCR. Found here are about 7,600 clones, roughly 82% of them singletons; the top ten hold approximately 15%. Busulfan-fludarabine conditioning, marrow transplant, and cyclophosphamide on days +3 and +4 were administered. This specimen was CD4+ T cells sorted from blood, taken about 1,000 days after allogeneic stem cell transplant with posttransplant cyclophosphamide. These receptors were taken from a female patient aged 40-50 years who received an allogeneic stem cell transplant from a related donor, was CMV-positive, and had no GVHD. Some of the T cells might come from the graft donor.

The chain has TRBV6-1 and TRBJ1-2, with no clear D. The germline gives CDR1 MNHNS, CDR2 SASEGT. Trimming took 1 base from V and 5 from J, leaving 17 bases between them. The CDR3 contains 16 residues. This chain's CDR3 is CASSEDRKTGLYGYTF. The DNA for the CDR3 is TGTGCCAGCAGTGAAGATAGAAAAACCGGGTTATATGGCTACACCTTC.

This clone was recorded only once. The chain combines TRBV4-1 with TRBJ1-1; 9 nucleotides align to TRBD1. This CDR3 contains 18 residues. V lost 0 bases, J lost 1 base, and 9 bases stayed unmatched. The germline gives CDR1 MGHRA, CDR2 YSYEKL. The CDR3: CASSQDLGQGIKNTEAFF. DNA of the CDR3: TGCGCCAGCAGCCAAGATCTTGGACAGGGGATAAAGAACACTGAAGCTTTCTTT.